Listed below are T cell receptor beta chains from one sample, sequenced in a study of cytomegalovirus exposure and HLA in healthy donors. TCRdb's table, derived via immunoSEQ multiplex PCR, lists solely in-frame clones and lacks some. The repertoire holds approximately 200,000 clones, with less than 85% as singletons. What was sequenced was PBMCs. The receptors here all came from a girl between 10 and 17 years old in good health and CMV-seropositive. CDR3s include the opening cysteine and the closing phenylalanine or tryptophan. The D gene is left open where the match is weak. Rows may omit the clone size; those that give it use once, few, many or a size class.

v_call	j_call	clone_size	d_call	cdr3_nt	cdr3_aa
TRBV5-1	TRBJ2-2	NA	TRBD1	TGCGCCAGCAGCCGCGGACAGGGGGGGGAGCTGTTTTTT	CASSRGQGGELFF
TRBV13	TRBJ1-2	NA	TRBD1	TGTGCCAGCAGCTTAGGGGGACAGAACTATGGCTACACCTTC	CASSLGGQNYGYTF
TRBV5-1	TRBJ2-5	NA	TRBD2	TGCGCCAGCACCCCTGGGGGGGTTCAAGAGACCCAGTACTTC	CASTPGGVQETQYF
TRBV30	TRBJ2-7	NA	NA	TGTGCCTGCATCGTAGGCGGGGAGACCTACGAGCAGTACTTC	CACIVGGETYEQYF
TRBV18	TRBJ1-4	few	NA	TGTGCCAGCTCACCACCGTTATCTGCAACTAATGAAAAACTGTTTTTT	CASSPPLSATNEKLFF
TRBV7-9	TRBJ1-2	once	TRBD1	TGTGCCAGCAGCTCTGGACAGGGTGGCTACACCTTC	CASSSGQGGYTF
TRBV15	TRBJ2-1	NA	TRBD1	TGTGCCACCAAAGGCGGACAGGATTACAATGAGCAGTTCTTC	CATKGGQDYNEQFF
TRBV19	TRBJ1-1	NA	NA	TGTGCCAGTAGTATAGATCGAGGGCCCCACACTGAAGCTTTCTTT	CASSIDRGPHTEAFF
TRBV6-5	TRBJ1-5	NA	NA	TGTGCCAGCAGCCAGGGCGGGCCCCAGCATTTT	CASSQGGPQHF
TRBV6-6	TRBJ2-7	NA	NA	TGTGCCAGCAGAGGGACCAAGGGGGAATACGAGCAGTACTTC	CASRGTKGEYEQYF
TRBV7-2	TRBJ1-1	NA	TRBD1	TGTGCCAGCAGCTGGGCGGACAGGGAATTTACTGAAGCTTTCTTT	CASSWADREFTEAFF
TRBV5-1	TRBJ1-2	NA	NA	TGCGCCAGCAGCGGAGTGGGACAAAACTATGGCTACACCTTC	CASSGVGQNYGYTF
TRBV7-8	TRBJ2-7	NA	NA	TGTGCCAGCAGCGACAGGAGCTCCTACGAGCAGTACTTC	CASSDRSSYEQYF
TRBV10-3	TRBJ1-3	few	NA	TGTGCCATCATAGGCGCGGGCACCTCTGGAAACACCATATATTTT	CAIIGAGTSGNTIYF
TRBV11-3	TRBJ2-1	NA	NA	TGTGCCAGCAGCTCACAGGGATCGGTGGAGCAGTTCTTC	CASSSQGSVEQFF
TRBV9	TRBJ2-7	few	TRBD2	TGTGCCAGCAGCGCACAACTAGCGGGGGGGCCCTACGAGCAGTACTTC	CASSAQLAGGPYEQYF
TRBV28	TRBJ1-2	once	TRBD1	TGTGCCAGCAGGACAGGGACAGGGGACCTGGGGGACTATGGCTACACCTTC	CASRTGTGDLGDYGYTF
TRBV6-1	TRBJ2-1	NA	TRBD2	TGTGCCAGCAGTGAGGTTAGCGGGGCCTACAATGAGCAGTTCTTC	CASSEVSGAYNEQFF
TRBV7-9	TRBJ2-7	NA	TRBD1	TGTGCCAGCAGCCCCGGGACAGGGGGTACCTACGAGCAGTACTTC	CASSPGTGGTYEQYF
TRBV5-4	TRBJ2-2	once	NA	TGTGCCAGCAGCCTGAAATTTCAGGGGTTAGGGACCGGGGAGCTGTTTTTT	CASSLKFQGLGTGELFF
TRBV18	TRBJ2-2	NA	NA	TGTGCCAGCTCACCTACGGGGTTGGACACCGGGGAGCTGTTTTTT	CASSPTGLDTGELFF
TRBV6-1	TRBJ2-3	NA	NA	TGTGCCAGCAGTGAAGCGGGCAGCACAGATACGCAGTATTTT	CASSEAGSTDTQYF
TRBV5-5	TRBJ2-3	few	TRBD2	TGTGCCAGCAGCCCTAGCGGGACAGATACGCAGTATTTT	CASSPSGTDTQYF
TRBV6-5	TRBJ1-2	NA	NA	TGTGCCAGCAGTTACTCGATGGGGCAGCTATCGAGCTACACCTTC	CASSYSMGQLSSYTF